A selection of T cell receptor beta chains follows, all from one sample in a study of cytomegalovirus exposure and HLA in healthy donors. Method: immunoSEQ multiplex PCR; TCRdb's copy keeps in-frame clones and lacks some. The sample contains tens of thousands of clones, 70% to 90% of which appear only once. The sample was PBMCs. These TCRs come from a man in his late teens or twenties in good health and CMV-seronegative. The CDR3 runs from the conserved cysteine through the conserved F or W. D genes are given only for firm matches. Expanded clones are given a class, and other clones once, few, many or no size at all.

. TRBD2 TRBJ2-3 TRBV6-6 TGTGCCAGCAGTTACGTCCCAGCGGGAGGCTTAGATACGCAGTATTTT CASSYVPAGGLDTQYF
. . TRBJ1-1 TRBV30 TGTGCCTGGAGTCTCCTTGACAGGAGAGAAGCTTTCTTT CAWSLLDRREAFF
once TRBD1 TRBJ2-5 TRBV5-5 TGTGCCAGCAGCGTGGCCGGGACAGGGGTACAGACCCAGTACTTC CASSVAGTGVQTQYF
. . TRBJ2-2 TRBV29-1 TGCAGCGTTGGTCAGGGCACAACCGGGGAGCTGTTTTTT CSVGQGTTGELFF
. . TRBJ2-5 TRBV28 TGTGCCAGCAGTTCAGGGTTACAGCAGTACTTC CASSSGLQQYF
few TRBD2 TRBJ2-3 TRBV6-4 TGTGCCAGCAGTGACTCGGGACTAGCGGGAGGTTGGGGTACGCAGTATTTT CASSDSGLAGGWGTQYF
few . TRBJ1-5 TRBV7-2 TGTGCCAGCAGCTGGCCAGGGTCCAATCAGCCCCAGCATTTT CASSWPGSNQPQHF
few TRBD2 TRBJ2-7 TRBV9 TGTGCCAGCAGCGCCGAGACTAGCGCATCCTACGAGCAGTACTTC CASSAETSASYEQYF
. TRBD2 TRBJ2-3 TRBV11-2 TGTGCCAGCAGCCCTAGGCTCCAAGTAGCGGGAGGGCTAAAGGATACGCAGTATTTT CASSPRLQVAGGLKDTQYF
. TRBD1 TRBJ1-2 TRBV28 TGTGCCAGCAGTTTACCCGGGACAGATTGTACCTTC CASSLPGTDCTF
. . TRBJ2-5 TRBV6-5 TGTGCCAGCAGTTATCGGTTTTTGAGCCAAGAGACCCAGTACTTC CASSYRFLSQETQYF
. . TRBJ1-3 TRBV19 TGTGCCAGTAGTATAGAAGTCCTGGGCGGAAACACCATATATTTT CASSIEVLGGNTIYF
. . TRBJ2-7 TRBV5-4 TGTGCCAGCAGCAACGGACAGTCCTCCTACGAGCAGTACTTC CASSNGQSSYEQYF
. . TRBJ1-2 TRBV30 TGTGCCTGGAGTGTAAGAGGACAGAGAGGCTATGGCTACACCTTC CAWSVRGQRGYGYTF
. . TRBJ1-1 TRBV9 TGTGCCAGCAGCGTAGTTGGGGGGATGAATGAAGCTTTCTTT CASSVVGGMNEAFF
. . TRBJ1-3 TRBV28 TGTGCCAGCAGTTCTAGCTCCGGCGCTGGAAACACCATATATTTT CASSSSSGAGNTIYF
. . TRBJ1-4 TRBV7-9 TGTGCCAGCAGTTCTCGAGGGCATGAAAAACTGTTTTTT CASSSRGHEKLFF
. . TRBJ2-7 TRBV11-2 TGTGCCAGCAGCACCCAGGCATTGAGCTCCTACGAGCAGTACTTC CASSTQALSSYEQYF
. . TRBJ1-5 TRBV19 TGTGCCAGTAGTCAGGGGACCTCCAATCAGCCCCAGCATTTT CASSQGTSNQPQHF
. TRBD2 TRBJ2-1 TRBV28 TGTGCCAGCATTGAGGCTAGCGGGGGTGAGCAGTTCTTC CASIEASGGEQFF
. . TRBJ1-1 TRBV27 TGTGCCAGCAGTTTTTCGGGCACTGAAGCTTTCTTT CASSFSGTEAFF
. . TRBJ2-2 TRBV2 TGTGCCAGCAGTGCCACAAAGGAGCTGTTTTTT CASSATKELFF
. TRBD1 TRBJ1-1 TRBV16 TGTGCCAGCAGCCAAGTACAGGGGGGCACTGAAGCTTTCTTT CASSQVQGGTEAFF
. . TRBJ2-1 TRBV7-9 TGTGCCAGCAGCTTAGTTAGCAGTAATTACAATGAGCAGTTCTTC CASSLVSSNYNEQFF
. . TRBJ1-2 TRBV7-9 TGTGCCAGCAGTCCTGAGACAGCCTATGGCTACACCTTC CASSPETAYGYTF
few . TRBJ2-2 TRBV27 TGTGCCAGCAGTCCAACTATGATAAACACCGGGGAGCTGTTTTTT CASSPTMINTGELFF
. TRBD1 TRBJ2-7 TRBV28 TGTGCCAGCACTAAAAGAGGGGACAGCTGGGGGAACGAGCAGTACTTC CASTKRGDSWGNEQYF
. . TRBJ2-2 TRBV4-3 TGCGCCAGCAGGACGGGACTTTACACCGGGGAGCTGTTTTTT CASRTGLYTGELFF
. . TRBJ1-4 TRBV15 TGTGCCACCAGCAGAGACAGGGTTGCTAATGAAAAACTGTTTTTT CATSRDRVANEKLFF
. TRBD1 TRBJ1-1 TRBV7-3 TGTGCCAGCAGCTTAAATCGCAACAGGGGTACTGAAGCTTTCTTT CASSLNRNRGTEAFF
. TRBD1 TRBJ1-1 TRBV10-3 TGTGCCATCAGTGAGGTGTGGGCCAGGGGGCATACTGAAGCTTTCTTT CAISEVWARGHTEAFF
medium-sized . TRBJ2-7 TRBV6-5 TGTGCCAGCAGTCCACGGGGAAGCCTCTCCTACGAGCAGTACTTC CASSPRGSLSYEQYF
. TRBD1 TRBJ1-2 TRBV7-9 TGTGCCAGCAGCTTAGGGGGGACAGGGAACCGCTATGGCTACACCTTC CASSLGGTGNRYGYTF
. TRBD1 TRBJ1-4 TRBV14 TGTGCCAGCAGCCAGTCCGGGACAGTCAATGAAAAACTGTTTTTT CASSQSGTVNEKLFF
. . TRBJ1-2 TRBV28 TGTGCCAGCAGTCTCGCAGGGCCAATTGGCTACACCTTC CASSLAGPIGYTF
. . TRBJ1-4 TRBV2 TGTGCCAGCAGCCTGGACTCAGCAACTAATGAAAAACTGTTTTTT CASSLDSATNEKLFF
. TRBD2 TRBJ2-1 TRBV7-8 TGTGCCAGCAGCTTAGCGCTAGCGGGCTACAATGAGCAGTTCTTC CASSLALAGYNEQFF
. TRBD1 TRBJ2-7 TRBV5-5 TGTGCCAGCAGCTTGACAGGGGACTACGAGCAGTACTTC CASSLTGDYEQYF
few TRBD2 TRBJ2-1 TRBV5-4 TGTGCCAGCAGCTTCGGACTAGCGGGAGTCAATGAGCAGTTCTTC CASSFGLAGVNEQFF
once TRBD1 TRBJ2-2 TRBV7-9 TGTGCCAGCAGCCCAGGACAGGGGGCTAACACCGGGGAGCTGTTTTTT CASSPGQGANTGELFF
once TRBD1 TRBJ2-7 TRBV28 TGTGCCAGCAATAAAAAGGGGGCCTACTACGAGCAGTACTTC CASNKKGAYYEQYF
. TRBD1 TRBJ1-2 TRBV15 TGTGCCACCAGTTCAGGACAGGCCATCTATGGCTACACCTTC CATSSGQAIYGYTF
. . TRBJ2-3 TRBV7-3 TGTGCCAGCAGCTCTTCAGGGGTGGGAGGGCCGAGCACAGATACGCAGTATTTT CASSSSGVGGPSTDTQYF
. . TRBJ1-1 TRBV11-1 TGTGCCAGCAGCTTCAGGGTGCCCATGAACACTGAAGCTTTCTTT CASSFRVPMNTEAFF
. TRBD1 TRBJ1-3 TRBV7-2 TGTGTCAGCAGCTCAACGACAGGGACCCAGACCACCATATATTTT CVSSSTTGTQTTIYF
. TRBD1 TRBJ2-2 TRBV27 TGTGCCAGCAGGGGACAGTCCACCGGGGAGCTGTTTTTT CASRGQSTGELFF